This TCR beta chain is from a study of OX40 agonist ivuxolimab in advanced cancers. Study background: As their treatment, patients were administered ivuxolimab, an agonistic anti-OX40 (CD134) antibody.

Libraries were prepared by immunoSEQ multiplex PCR; TCRdb keeps only in-frame clonotypes and omits some of them. The table has 55,000 to 85,000 clones, 80% seen once; the top ten hold around 1.3%. This CDR3 region has 16 residues. Trimming left V 0 bases short and J 6 bases short, with 12 bases between. Germline assignment: CDR1 LNHDA and CDR2 SQIVND (reference sequence). Concerning this clone itself: Its specificity is not known.

Study-wide results and limits: In the 0.1-3.0 mg/kg groups, partial responders showed among the lowest expansion. Within 6 weeks, CD4+ and CD8+ blood T cells expanded clonally at 0.1 to 3.0 mg/kg.

Material: CD4+ or CD8+ T cells sorted from blood, obtained in a trial of the OX40 agonist ivuxolimab. The TCR originated in an adult with an advanced solid tumor such as melanoma, head and neck, liver or kidney cancer. J is TRBJ1-6 and V is TRBV19; D possibly corresponds to TRBD1 (6 bases). CDR3 sequence reads: CASSIDRTVFNSPLHF. CDR3 sequence (DNA): TGTGCCAGTAGTATAGATCGGACAGTCTTTAATTCACCCCTCCACTTT.